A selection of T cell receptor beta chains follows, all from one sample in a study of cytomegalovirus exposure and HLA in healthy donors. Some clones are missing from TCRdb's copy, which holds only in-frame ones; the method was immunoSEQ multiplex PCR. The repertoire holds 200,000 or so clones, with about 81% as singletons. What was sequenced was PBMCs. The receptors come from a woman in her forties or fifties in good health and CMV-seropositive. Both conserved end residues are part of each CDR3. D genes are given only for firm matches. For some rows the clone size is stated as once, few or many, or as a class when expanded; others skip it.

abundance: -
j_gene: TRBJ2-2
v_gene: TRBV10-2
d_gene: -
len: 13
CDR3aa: CASSESAYGELFF
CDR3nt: TGCGCCAGCAGTGAGTCGGCTTATGGGGAGCTGTTTTTT

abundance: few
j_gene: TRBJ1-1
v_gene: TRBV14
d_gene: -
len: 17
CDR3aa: CASSLVGTLGARAEAFF
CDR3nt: TGTGCCAGCAGCCTAGTGGGAACGTTGGGGGCGAGAGCTGAAGCTTTCTTT

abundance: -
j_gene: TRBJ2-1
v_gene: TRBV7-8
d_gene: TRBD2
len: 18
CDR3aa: CASSFSREAGGAYNEQFF
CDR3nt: TGTGCCAGCAGCTTCTCACGGGAAGCGGGGGGGGCCTACAATGAGCAGTTCTTC

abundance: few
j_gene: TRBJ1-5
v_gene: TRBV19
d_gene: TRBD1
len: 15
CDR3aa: CASSMGDRGNQPQHF
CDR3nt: TGTGCCAGTAGTATGGGGGACAGGGGAAATCAGCCCCAGCATTTT

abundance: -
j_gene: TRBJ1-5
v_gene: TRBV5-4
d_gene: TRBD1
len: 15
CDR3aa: CASSPGTGGGQPQHF
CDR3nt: TGTGCCAGCAGCCCCGGGACAGGGGGGGGTCAGCCCCAGCATTTT

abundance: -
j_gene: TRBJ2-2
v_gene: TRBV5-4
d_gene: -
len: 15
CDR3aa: CASSFLSSGAGELFF
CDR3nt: TGTGCCAGCAGCTTTCTATCTTCGGGGGCCGGGGAGCTGTTTTTT

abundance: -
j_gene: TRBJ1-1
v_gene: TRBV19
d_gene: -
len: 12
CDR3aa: CASSTGVMEAFF
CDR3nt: TGTGCCAGTAGTACGGGGGTCATGGAAGCTTTCTTT

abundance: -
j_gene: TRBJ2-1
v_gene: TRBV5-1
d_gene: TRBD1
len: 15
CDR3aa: CASSLGQDTYNEQFF
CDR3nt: TGCGCCAGCAGCTTAGGACAGGACACCTACAATGAGCAGTTCTTC

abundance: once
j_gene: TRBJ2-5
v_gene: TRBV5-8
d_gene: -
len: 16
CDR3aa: CASSLGSGHNQETQYF
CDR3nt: TGTGCCAGCAGCTTGGGTTCAGGCCACAACCAGGAGACCCAGTACTTC

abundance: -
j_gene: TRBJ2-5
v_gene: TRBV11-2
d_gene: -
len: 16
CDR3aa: CASSIRRRGGQETQYF
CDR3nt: TGTGCCAGCAGCATACGGAGGAGAGGGGGACAAGAGACCCAGTACTTC

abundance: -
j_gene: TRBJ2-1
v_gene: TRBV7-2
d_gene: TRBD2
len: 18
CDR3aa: CASSLIRPKSGAYNEQFF
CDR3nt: TGTGCCAGCAGCTTAATCCGGCCGAAGAGCGGGGCCTACAATGAGCAGTTCTTC

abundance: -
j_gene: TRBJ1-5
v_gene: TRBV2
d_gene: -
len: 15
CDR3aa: CASSEPGVNNQPQHF
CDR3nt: TGTGCCAGCAGTGAACCGGGGGTAAACAATCAGCCCCAGCATTTT

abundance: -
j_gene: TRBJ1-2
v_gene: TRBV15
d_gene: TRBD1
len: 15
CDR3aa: CATSRRDRGNYGYTF
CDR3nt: TGTGCCACCAGCAGAAGGGACAGGGGGAACTATGGCTACACCTTC

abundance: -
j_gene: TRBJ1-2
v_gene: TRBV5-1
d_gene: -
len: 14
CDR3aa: CASSFSQSNYGYTF
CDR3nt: TGCGCCAGCAGCTTCTCACAGTCAAACTATGGCTACACCTTC

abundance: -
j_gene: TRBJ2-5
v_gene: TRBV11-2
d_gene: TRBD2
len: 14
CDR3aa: CASSFWEGRETQYF
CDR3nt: TGTGCCAGCAGCTTTTGGGAGGGACGGGAGACCCAGTACTTC

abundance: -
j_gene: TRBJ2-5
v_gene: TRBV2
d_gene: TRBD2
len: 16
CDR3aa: CASGGFSGRTGETQYF
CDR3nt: TGTGCCAGCGGGGGTTTTAGCGGGCGGACGGGGGAGACCCAGTACTTC

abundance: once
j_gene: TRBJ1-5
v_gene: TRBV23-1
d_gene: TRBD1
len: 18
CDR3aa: CASSQSGQGVNLSQPQHF
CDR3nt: TGCGCCAGCAGTCAATCAGGCCAGGGGGTGAATCTATCTCAGCCCCAGCATTTT

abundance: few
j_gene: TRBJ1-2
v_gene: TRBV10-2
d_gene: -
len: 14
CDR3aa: CASSEPGVRYGYTF
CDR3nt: TGCGCCAGCAGTGAGCCAGGGGTACGCTATGGCTACACCTTC

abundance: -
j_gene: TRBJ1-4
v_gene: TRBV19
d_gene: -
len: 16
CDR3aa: CASSNPGGQTNEKLFF
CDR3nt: TGTGCCAGTAGCAACCCGGGGGGACAAACTAATGAAAAACTGTTTTTT

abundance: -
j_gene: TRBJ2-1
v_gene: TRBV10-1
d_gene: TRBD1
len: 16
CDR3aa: CASSSDRGRRDNEQFF
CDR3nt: TGCGCCAGCAGTAGTGACAGGGGGCGCCGGGACAATGAGCAGTTCTTC

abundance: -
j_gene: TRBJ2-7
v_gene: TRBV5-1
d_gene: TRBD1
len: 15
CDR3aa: CASSLGTGSSYEQYF
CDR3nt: TGCGCCAGCAGCTTGGGGACAGGGTCATCCTACGAGCAGTACTTC

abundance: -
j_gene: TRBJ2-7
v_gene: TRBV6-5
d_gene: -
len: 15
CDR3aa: CASSYSRTAPYEQYF
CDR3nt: TGTGCCAGCAGTTACTCCCGGACAGCCCCCTACGAGCAGTACTTC

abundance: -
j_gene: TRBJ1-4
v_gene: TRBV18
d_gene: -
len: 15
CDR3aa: CASSPPGTTNEKLFF
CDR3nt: TGTGCCAGCTCACCACCCGGGACAACTAATGAAAAACTGTTTTTT